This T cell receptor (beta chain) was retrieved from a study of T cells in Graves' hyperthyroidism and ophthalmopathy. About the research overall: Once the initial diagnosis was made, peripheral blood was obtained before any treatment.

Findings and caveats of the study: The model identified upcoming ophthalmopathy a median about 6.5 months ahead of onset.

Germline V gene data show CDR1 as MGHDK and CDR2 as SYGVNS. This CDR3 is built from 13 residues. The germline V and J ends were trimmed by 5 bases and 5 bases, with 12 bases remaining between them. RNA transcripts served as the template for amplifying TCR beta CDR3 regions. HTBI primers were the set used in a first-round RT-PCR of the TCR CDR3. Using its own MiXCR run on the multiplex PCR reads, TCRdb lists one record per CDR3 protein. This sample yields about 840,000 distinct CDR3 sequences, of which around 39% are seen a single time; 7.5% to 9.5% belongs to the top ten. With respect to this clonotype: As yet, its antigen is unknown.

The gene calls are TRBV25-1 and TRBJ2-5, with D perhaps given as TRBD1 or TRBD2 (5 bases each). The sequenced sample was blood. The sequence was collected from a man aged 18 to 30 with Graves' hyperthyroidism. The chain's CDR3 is CASSTQGVETQYF. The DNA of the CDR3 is TGTGCCAGCAGTACTCAGGGAGTGGAGACCCAGTACTTC.